This T cell receptor beta chain was sequenced in a study of CD8+ T cells in alopecia areata (dated by TCRdb to the late 2010s). Describing the broader study: Treated patients were enrolled in an open-label pilot trial of oral tofacitinib at 5 to 10 mg twice daily for moderate-to-severe alopecia areata. Tofacitinib was given for 6 to 18 months, followed by 6 months of follow-up off drug to assess delayed response and recurrence. For the treated patients, the SALT score, which quantifies what percentage of scalp surface area is affected, served as the measure of disease severity. To study T cell clonal expansion in alopecia areata, the researchers applied high-throughput TCRbeta sequencing to both the C3H/HeJ mouse model and human patients. In humans, TCRbeta sequencing was performed on scalp tissue and on sorted CD4+ and CD8+ peripheral blood T cells from healthy controls and from patients with patchy or totalis/universalis alopecia areata. Tofacitinib-treated patients had biopsies at baseline and at 4 and 24 weeks of treatment, with a later scalp biopsy in several patients. Clonality in the scalp was compared among normal scalp (n=4), patchy alopecia areata scalp (n=8), and alopecia totalis/universalis scalp (n=8). RNA came from the PAXgene miRNA kit for fixed scalp, the miRNeasy kit for PBMCs, and the RNeasy kit for mouse skin. TCRbeta CDR3 regions were amplified by immunoSEQ multiplex PCR with 35 Vbeta forward and 13 Jbeta reverse primers.

Concerning this clone: Its antigen specificity is not known. The input lacks base qualities; no much larger clone sits a single base away.

The paper's findings and limits, for the study overall: Resident alphabeta T cells in normal human skin are also sequenced, complicating scalp TCR repertoire analysis, unlike mouse skin dominated by gammadelta T cells. Scalp clonality and the number of expanded CD8+ clones among the top 100 scalp clones were significantly decreased by tofacitinib. Shared TCR sequences between patients were less evident than in mice, which may be partly attributable to HLA diversity in the patient population. Because the treated cohort was small and had only one nonresponder, larger studies are needed to examine links between baseline CD8+ expansion and response. Many expanded lesional clones persisted in scalp and blood during tofacitinib treatment, which may partly explain relapse after stopping treatment. Lesional scalp, especially in alopecia totalis/universalis, showed higher clonality and more expanded CD8+ clones than normal scalp, suggesting antigenic drive.

The library was produced with the immunoSEQ multiplex PCR assay. To provide template for TCR sequencing, every sample had RNA extracted and reverse transcribed into cDNA. First-strand cDNA was synthesized using SuperScript III with a 2:1 mix of oligo-dT and random hexamers. A synthetic immune receptor repertoire was used to assess amplification bias, and residual bias was removed computationally. For the original study's pipeline: Raw reads were preprocessed for error removal, and CDR3 was defined according to IMGT conventions as running from the conserved cysteine to phenylalanine. Clonality was calculated as 1 minus Shannon entropy normalized by log2 of the number of productive unique TCRs. CD4 or CD8 identity of scalp clones was inferred by cross-referencing scalp TCRbeta sequences with sorted blood CD4 and CD8 repertoires. Imported from immuneACCESS, the table was reduced by TCRdb to in-frame sequences with V and J called. These copies leave out some clones; in studies compared against another copy, an unresolved V gene accounts for under half, and the cause of the remainder is not known. V and J calls and clone size are those listed in that table; D and trimming were worked out from the DNA. This sample is represented by around 200,000 clones; 64% of them were singletons. Clones ranked in the top ten supply 4% to 5% of the sample.

What this sample's time point label stands for: roughly 27 days on oral tofacitinib. The treatment or condition label corresponds to: oral pan-JAK inhibitor, 5-10 mg twice daily. From alopecia areata patients, peripheral blood was collected along with lesional scalp punch biopsies. After PBMCs were isolated by density centrifugation and stained for CD3, CD4 and CD8, a FACSAria was used to sort CD4+ and CD8+ T cells. The CDR3, from cysteine to phenylalanine, totals 14 residues. Just the 42-base CDR3 DNA is kept, in frame starting at base 1. CDR1 and CDR2, per the germline V gene, are SGHNT and YENEEA. Unmatched junction bases come to 11, with V trimmed by 3 bases and J by 12 bases.

The chain is made from TRBV11-3 and TRBJ2-1, with 7 bases in between that match TRBD2. The receptor's source is a human donor with alopecia areata. The material sequenced was CD4+ T cells sorted from blood, taken at week 4, from a patient treated with tofacitinib. The nucleotides are TGTGCCAGCAGCTTGGAACGGGAGGTTTCGAGGCAGTTCTTC. The encoded protein is CASSLEREVSRQFF.